This T cell receptor beta chain was sequenced in a study of cytomegalovirus exposure and HLA in healthy donors. The donors formed part of the roughly 120-subject validation cohort, distinct from the roughly 700-subject first cohort. The CDR3 loop spans 15 amino acids. Trimming cost V 5 bases and J 6 bases, with 18 bases left between them. The germline gives CDR1 SGHAT, CDR2 FQNNGV. Data came from immunoSEQ multiplex PCR; TCRdb stores just in-frame clones and leaves some out. Seen here are approximately 60,000 clones, over 85% observed once, and the top ten hold under 6.5%. The chain carries TRBV11-2 and TRBJ2-3; D might be TRBD1 (6 bases). This receptor was taken from a woman between 18 and 30 years old in good health and CMV-seronegative. Sequenced input: PBMCs. CDR3 coding DNA: TGTGCCAGCAGCCCCGGACAGACTGGCCCCGATACGCAGTATTTT. Its protein product is CASSPGQTGPDTQYF.